One and the same sample provided the 22 T cell receptor beta chains below, sequenced in a study of blood T cell repertoires in COVID-19. This table comes from immunoSEQ multiplex PCR, and its TCRdb copy is limited to in-frame clones, with some not included. The sample has about 300,000 clones; 85% to 90% are singletons. Input material: peripheral blood. The receptors derive from a man between 65 and 85 years old with acute or convalescent COVID-19.

This rearrangement joins TRBV30 to TRBJ1-5, with D possibly being TRBD1 (6 bases). Germline CDR1 GTSNPN, CDR2 SVGIG (reference sequence). The CDR3 extends over 15 amino acids. Trimming took 5 bases from V and 5 from J, leaving 19 bases between them. The CDR3 loop is CAWAHTLQGDQPQHF. The CDR3 bases are TGTGCCTGGGCGCATACCTTACAGGGTGATCAGCCCCAGCATTTT.

This clone appeared a few times. The chain is built from TRBV5-1 and TRBJ1-2, with 9 bases lining up with TRBD1. From germline, CDR1 is SGHRS and CDR2 YFSETQ. V shed 3 bases, J shed 13 bases, and the junction held 16 bases outside the gene matches. This CDR3 contains 15 residues. The CDR3 here is CASSYSPGQGLVGTF. In DNA form, the CDR3 reads TGCGCCAGCAGCTACTCGCCGGGACAGGGCCTTGTGGGCACCTTC.

This chain links TRBV2 with TRBJ2-5; 7 bases line up with TRBD1. Losses at the gene ends were 4 bases for V and 3 bases for J; bases not matched to a gene: 2. This CDR3 region has 13 residues. Germline assignment: CDR1 SNHLY and CDR2 FYNNEI. In nucleotides, the CDR3 is TGTGCCAGCAGTGGGGACAGAGAAGAGACCCAGTACTTC. It encodes CASSGDREETQYF.

The V and J genes are TRBV11-2 and TRBJ2-4, with 8 bases aligning to TRBD1. Germline V gene data show CDR1 as SGHAT and CDR2 as FQNNGV. The CDR3 contains 13 residues. J gave up 9 bases and V 5 bases, and 6 bases lay outside the gene matches. CDR3 DNA sequence: TGTGCCAGCAGCACCGGACAGGGTCGCATTCAGTACTTC. It encodes CASSTGQGRIQYF. The full variable domain, completed using reference TRBV11-2 and TRBJ2-4, is EAGVAQSPRYKIIEKRQSVAFWCNPISGHATLYWYQQILGQGPKLLIQFQNNGVVDDSQLPKDRFSAERLKGVDSTLKIQPAKLEDSAVYLCASSTGQGRIQYFGAGTRLSVL.

This rearrangement joins TRBV5-5 to TRBJ2-7; 9 bases match TRBD1. This CDR3 has 15 amino acids. Germline values: CDR1 SGHKS, CDR2 YYEKEE (reference sequence). Trimming removed 1 base from V and 5 bases from J; junction bases left unmatched: 7. The CDR3 region is CASSLPPGQGHEQYF. In nucleotides, the CDR3 is TGTGCCAGCAGCTTGCCTCCGGGACAGGGACACGAGCAGTACTTC.

This clone showed up many times. This rearrangement joins TRBV9 to TRBJ2-5, with D maybe TRBD2 (5 bases). The CDR3 totals 14 residues. With 7 bases removed from V and 0 bases from J, the gap between germline ends came to 13 bases. Looked up from germline, CDR1 is SGDLS and CDR2 is YYNGEE. Here the CDR3 DNA reads TGTGCCAGCGCGAGGCAGGACTACCAAGAGACCCAGTACTTC. This codes for CASARQDYQETQYF.

The count of this clone is one. The chain links TRBV27 to TRBJ2-7; 8 positions match TRBD1. This CDR3 spans 13 amino acids. Trimming took 6 bases from V and 5 from J; bases not matched to a gene: 6. Looked up from germline, CDR1 is MNHEY and CDR2 is SMNVEV (reference sequence). As DNA, the CDR3 is TGTGCCAGCAGAAAGACAGGGGCCCACGAGCAGTACTTC. Amino acid sequence: CASRKTGAHEQYF.

The chain links TRBV3-1 (or the pseudogene TRBV3-2) to TRBJ1-3; D is perhaps TRBD1 (6 bases). This CDR3 has 18 residues. V lost 3 bases and J lost 0, with 18 bases in between. Germline V lookup: CDR1 LGHDT, CDR2 YNNKEL (reference sequence). CDR3 loop: CASSHMDRRIRSGNTIYF. DNA for the CDR3: TGTGCCAGCAGCCACATGGACAGACGAATTCGCTCTGGAAACACCATATATTTT.

The genes are TRBV4-2 and TRBJ2-3; TRBD2 matches at 8 bases. After removal of 0 bases from V and 3 bases from J, the junction contained 11 bases not matched to a gene. Germline assignment: CDR1 LGHNA and CDR2 YNFKEQ. This CDR3 is built from 18 residues. The chain's CDR3 is CASSQDGRGRGGTDTQYF. The CDR3 nucleotides read TGTGCCAGCAGCCAAGATGGAAGGGGACGGGGGGGAACAGATACGCAGTATTTT.

The chain links TRBV12-3 or TRBV12-4 to TRBJ1-2; D is ambiguous. The CDR3 consists of 10 residues. The germline V and J ends were trimmed by 3 bases and 7 bases, with 3 bases remaining between them. CDR3 DNA sequence: TGTGCCAGCAGTTTCAGTGGCTACACCTTC. It codes for CASSFSGYTF.

V usage is TRBV28 and J usage is TRBJ1-5; 7 positions match TRBD1. The J segment lost 7 bases and the V segment lost 2 bases, leaving 8 bases of the junction unmatched. The germline V gene encodes CDR1 MDHEN and CDR2 SYDVKM. There are 15 residues in the CDR3. CDR3 bases: TGTGCCAGCAGTTTAAGGACAGGATTTGGACAGCCCCAGCATTTT. This codes for CASSLRTGFGQPQHF.

The chain carries TRBV5-1 and TRBJ2-5; TRBD1 agrees at 9 bases. The CDR3 has 19 amino acids. Trimming removed 4 bases from V and 2 bases from J; junction bases left unmatched: 18. Per the germline V gene, CDR1 is SGHRS and CDR2 is YFSETQ. The CDR3 coding sequence is TGCGCCAGCAGCCGCGCTGGGACAGGGCTCCTTAATAGACAAGAGACCCAGTACTTC. This gives the protein CASSRAGTGLLNRQETQYF.

The rearrangement joins TRBV9 to TRBJ2-5; TRBD2 matches at 7 bases. Germline V gives CDR1 SGDLS, CDR2 YYNGEE. CDR3 length equals 15 residues. V dropped 1 base and J dropped 2; count of bases not matched to a gene: 5. The CDR3 DNA reads TGTGCCAGCAGCGTAAGTAGCGGGCCGCAAGAGACCCAGTACTTC. Translated: CASSVSSGPQETQYF.

This chain connects TRBV5-6 to TRBJ2-1; 10 positions match TRBD2. This CDR3 region has 15 residues. The germline CDR1 and CDR2 sequences are SGHDT and YYEEEE. The ends lost 2 bases at V and 9 bases at J; junction bases unmatched: 8. The DNA for the CDR3 is TGTGCCAGCAGCTTTGCTAGCGGGGGCAGGGGTGAGCAGTTCTTC. It translates to CASSFASGGRGEQFF.

The chain uses TRBV29-1 and TRBJ2-7, with 12 bases aligning to TRBD2. Germline values: CDR1 SQVTM, CDR2 ANQGSEA. The V segment lost 5 bases and the J segment 6 bases; nucleotides outside the gene matches: 5. The CDR3 has 13 amino acids. The CDR3: CSVQGTSGSEQYF. In DNA form, the CDR3 reads TGCAGCGTTCAGGGGACTAGCGGGTCCGAGCAGTACTTC.

The chain combines TRBV11-2 with TRBJ2-2; D might be TRBD2 (6 bases). The CDR3 is 15 residues long. V was clipped by 3 bases and J by 4 bases, with 12 bases between them. Germline V gene sequence: CDR1 SGHAT, CDR2 FQNNGV. The CDR3 loop is CASSFREKGTGELFF. DNA for the CDR3: TGTGCCAGCAGCTTCCGGGAGAAGGGCACCGGGGAGCTGTTTTTT.

This clone came up once. The chain joins TRBV4-1 to TRBJ1-1; 8 bases line up with TRBD1. CDR1 is MGHRA and CDR2 is YSYEKL in the germline V gene. The V gene end was trimmed by 2 bases and the J gene end by 5 bases; junction bases not matched to a gene: 4. The CDR3 is 14 residues long. The CDR3 DNA reads TGCGCCAGCAGCCAATCAGGGGGCAATACTGAAGCTTTCTTT. It translates to CASSQSGGNTEAFF.

The CDR3 DNA reads TGTGCCAGCGTCGGACTAGCGGGACGGGGCGAGCAGTACTTC. Amino acids: CASVGLAGRGEQYF. This rearrangement joins TRBV25-1 to TRBJ2-7; 12 nucleotides align to TRBD2. Germline lookup yields CDR1 MGHDK and CDR2 SYGVNS. The CDR3 totals 14 residues. Trimming took 8 bases from V and 6 from J; bases not matched to a gene: 8.

The V call is TRBV6-5, the J call TRBJ1-1; TRBD1 agrees at 9 bases. With 4 bases clipped from V and 4 bases from J, the junction kept 1 base outside the gene matches. The CDR3 runs to 13 residues. Germline CDR1 MNHEY, CDR2 SVGAGI. In nucleotides, the CDR3 is TGTGCCAGCAGTTGGACAGGGGTCACTGAAGCTTTCTTT. It yields the protein CASSWTGVTEAFF.

The rearrangement links TRBV7-3 to TRBJ2-1; D is possibly TRBD1 (5 bases). The germline V gene encodes CDR1 SGHTA and CDR2 FQGTGA. CDR3 length: 13 amino acids. V was clipped by 2 bases and J by 4 bases, with 6 bases between them. CDR3 coding DNA: TGTGCCAGCAGCTTATCAGGGTACAATGAGCAGTTCTTC. Its protein is CASSLSGYNEQFF.

The rearrangement links TRBV20-1 to TRBJ2-5; possible D gene TRBD2, 5 bases. Trimming stripped 3 bases from V and 4 bases from J, with 12 bases between. The germline gives CDR1 DFQATT, CDR2 SNEGSKA (reference sequence). This CDR3 comprises 13 residues. Here the CDR3 DNA reads TGCAGTGCTAGTTGGGAGACACCAGAGACCCAGTACTTC. It codes for CSASWETPETQYF.

The genes are TRBV9 and TRBJ2-1; 9 bases are shared with TRBD2. Germline V gene lookup returns CDR1 SGDLS and CDR2 YYNGEE. The CDR3 contains 16 residues. V shed 4 bases and J 5 bases; nucleotides not matched to a gene: 10. As DNA, the CDR3 is TGTGCCAGCAGCCTCGGAGCGGGGGGCGGGAACAATGAGCAGTTCTTC. This codes for CASSLGAGGGNNEQFF.